Reported below is one T cell receptor (beta chain). Its antigen remains unidentified. The data are from a study of blood T cells in healthy people across ages. General study results and limits: In these data, TCR beta diversity tracked strongly with naive T cell percentage. Roughly linearly, TCR beta diversity per million T cells fell as age increased. Unsorted PBMC input precluded a conclusive naive versus antigen-experienced comparison.

This CDR3 contains 17 residues. Germline CDR1 and CDR2: LNHNV and YYDKDF (reference sequence). J gave up 8 bases and V 0 bases, and 12 bases lay outside the gene matches. Primed by a sample-barcoded 5' primer and a J-beta primer mix, a second PCR proceeded for 7 to 11 cycles. TCRdb recomputed calls from the 5' RACE reads with MiXCR, one row per CDR3 protein. This repertoire shows almost 300,000 distinct CDR3 sequences, about 25% found once; its top ten account for roughly 30%. The source of this sequence is a woman aged 70 to 79 in good health. Sequencing used blood. V gene TRBV15 combines with J gene TRBJ2-3; 9 bases line up with TRBD2. The CDR3 DNA sequence: TGTGCCACCAGCAGAGATCGCGGGGGTAGCGGGAGTAGTACGCAGTATTTT. Its translation: CATSRDRGGSGSSTQYF.